This T cell receptor beta chain originates from a study of post-analysis software for immune sequencing data. Study observations and caveats: Co-batched samples clustered tightly together by F measure. Among 4 or 5 TRBV segments more frequent in patients than controls were TRBV5-6, TRBV5-1 and TRBV20-1. There was significantly lower normalized Chao1 diversity in multiple sclerosis patients than in controls.

V gave up 2 bases and J gave up 0 bases; unmatched junction bases: 4. This CDR3 is built from 16 residues. The germline V gene encodes CDR1 SGHTA and CDR2 FQGNSA. Carried by the TCR beta cDNA libraries were unique molecular identifiers. Via MiXCR, TCRdb re-called the PCR reads, giving one row per CDR3 protein. Of some 240,000 distinct CDR3 sequences listed, 35% to 40% were seen once; the top ten hold around 4.8%. Details on this clonotype: The antigen remains undetermined.

This TCR was sampled from a girl between 5 and 17 years old with multiple sclerosis. J is TRBJ1-3 and V is TRBV7-2; 7 bases line up with TRBD1. The sample comprised blood. In DNA form, the CDR3 reads TGTGCCAGCAGCTTAAGGCGGGACAGCTCTGGAAACACCATATATTTT. Amino acid sequence: CASSLRRDSSGNTIYF.